These 18 T cell receptor beta chains were all obtained from the same sample, sequenced in a study of CD8+ T cells in alopecia areata. Treatment noted: oral pan-JAK inhibitor, 5-10 mg twice daily. Following extraction, RNA underwent reverse transcription to cDNA, which served as the sequencing template. Method: immunoSEQ multiplex PCR; TCRdb's copy keeps in-frame clones and lacks some. The data hold approximately 180,000 clones, with approximately 55% observed a single time. The sequenced sample was CD8+ T cells sorted from blood, obtained at week 24, from a patient treated with tofacitinib. These receptors were collected from a human donor with alopecia areata.

This clone showed up just a few times. This chain links TRBV7-6 with TRBJ1-1; TRBD1 is a possible D gene (6 bases). Germline V CDR1 and CDR2: SGHVS, FNYEAQ. The length of the CDR3 is 13 residues. V was shortened by 4 bases and J by 2 bases, with 8 bases between the two germline ends. The chain's CDR3 is CASSSTGNTEAFF. CDR3 nucleotides: TGTGCCAGCAGCTCGACAGGCAACACTGAAGCTTTCTTT. The complete variable domain, with remaining parts taken from reference TRBV7-6 and TRBJ1-1, reads GAGVSQSPRYKVTKRGQDVALRCDPISGHVSLYWYRQALGQGPEFLTYFNYEAQQDKSGLPNDRFSAERPEGSISTLTIQRTEQRDSAMYRCASSSTGNTEAFFGQGTRLTVV.

Comment on this clone: Distinct nucleotide sequences in the sample also encode this CDR3. The V gene is TRBV29-1, the J gene TRBJ2-1; D unresolved. Looked up from germline, CDR1 is SQVTM and CDR2 is ANQGSEA. V gave up 4 bases and J gave up 0 bases, with 10 bases separating them. CDR3 length: 14 residues. The CDR3 bases are TGCAGCGTTGGAGGCGGAAGCTCCTACAATGAGCAGTTCTTC. It specifies CSVGGGSSYNEQFF.

The V gene is TRBV30, the J gene TRBJ2-7; D is possibly TRBD1 (5 bases). The CDR3 runs 12 residues. The ends were cut back, 2 bases at V and 0 bases at J, with 5 bases in the middle. Germline loops: CDR1 GTSNPN, CDR2 SVGIG (reference sequence). DNA for the CDR3: TGTGCCTGGAGTCAGGGCTCCTACGAGCAGTACTTC. Translating it yields CAWSQGSYEQYF. The full variable domain, its missing parts supplied by reference TRBV30 and TRBJ2-7, is SQTIHQWPATLVQPVGSPLSLECTVEGTSNPNLYWYRQAAGRGLQLLFYSVGIGQISSEVPQNLSASRPQDRQFILSSKKLLLSDSGFYLCAWSQGSYEQYFGPGTRLTVT.

This clone was picked up a small number of times. The rearrangement joins TRBV29-1 to TRBJ2-7; D is unresolved. The CDR3 sequence is 12 residues long. Trimming took 7 bases from V and 0 from J, leaving 10 bases between them. From germline, CDR1 is SQVTM and CDR2 ANQGSEA. The CDR3, as DNA: TGCAGCGGAACTTCCTCCTCCTACGAGCAGTACTTC. This translates into CSGTSSSYEQYF.

This clone was counted only a few times. The chain joins TRBV12-5 to TRBJ2-3; no firm D call. CDR1 and CDR2 (germline): LGHNT, FRNRAP. This CDR3 spans 15 amino acids. V was pared by 1 base and J by 5 bases, with 13 bases between. The CDR3 protein is CASGLGELPGDTQYF. The CDR3 coding sequence is TGTGCTAGTGGTTTGGGGGAACTTCCCGGAGATACGCAGTATTTT.

This chain connects TRBV6-6 to TRBJ2-2, with 11 positions matching TRBD2. This CDR3 has 15 amino acids. Germline values: CDR1 MNHNY, CDR2 SVGAGI (reference sequence). With 6 bases clipped from V and 5 bases from J, the junction kept 5 bases outside the gene matches. CDR3 nucleotide sequence: TGTGCCAGCAGCCCGACTAGCGGGGTTACCGGGGAGCTGTTTTTT. It encodes CASSPTSGVTGELFF.

This CDR3 is CASSPGTGDYEQYF. In nucleotides, the CDR3 is TGTGCCAGCAGCCCCGGGACAGGGGACTACGAGCAGTACTTC. V and J are TRBV5-6 and TRBJ2-7; 10 bases line up with TRBD1. The V gene end was trimmed by 4 bases and the J gene end by 3 bases; junction bases not matched to a gene: 4. CDR1 and CDR2 (germline): SGHDT, YYEEEE. This CDR3 is 14 amino acids long. Combining the CDR3 with reference TRBV5-6 and TRBJ2-7 gives the whole variable domain DAGVTQSPTHLIKTRGQQVTLRCSPKSGHDTVSWYQQALGQGPQFIFQYYEEEERQRGNFPDRFSGHQFPNYSSELNVNALLLGDSALYLCASSPGTGDYEQYFGPGTRLTVT.

The gene calls are TRBV4-3 and TRBJ1-1; perhaps TRBD1 as D (5 bases). The germline V gene has CDR1 LGHNA and CDR2 YSLEER. The CDR3 length is 15 residues. The V end lost 1 base, the J end lost 5 bases, and 14 bases lay between the germline ends. CDR3 bases: TGCGCCAGCAGCCAAGCATTTCAGGAGGGGACTGAAGCTTTCTTT. Protein product: CASSQAFQEGTEAFF.

V usage is TRBV4-3 and J usage is TRBJ1-2, with D hard to call. Between the trimmed V and J ends, which lost 0 bases and 6 bases, there was a span of 17 bases. Germline V gene lookup returns CDR1 LGHNA and CDR2 YSLEER. The CDR3 consists of 16 residues. CDR3 sequence reads: CASSQELFSLGDGYTF. The CDR3 DNA follows: TGCGCCAGCAGCCAAGAGTTGTTCTCACTTGGGGATGGCTACACCTTC.

The chain carries TRBV19 and TRBJ1-1; possibly TRBD1 for D (6 bases). The V gene lost 5 bases and the J gene lost 7 bases, with 8 bases spanning the gap. CDR1 and CDR2 (germline): LNHDA, SQIVND (reference sequence). This CDR3 spans 11 amino acids. The CDR3, as DNA: TGTGCCAGTAGTGGGGGCAATGAAGCTTTCTTT. Translated, it gives CASSGGNEAFF.

The sample holds one count of this clone. The gene calls are TRBV11-2 and TRBJ2-3; a possible D gene is TRBD2 (6 bases). With 0 bases removed from V and 6 bases from J, the gap between germline ends came to 10 bases. Germline V gene data show CDR1 as SGHAT and CDR2 as FQNNGV. CDR3 length equals 14 residues. CDR3 region: CASSLEGRTDTQYF. CDR3 in DNA: TGTGCCAGCAGCTTAGAGGGGAGGACGGATACGCAGTATTTT.

There are a few counts of this clone. The chain recombines TRBV27 with TRBJ2-7; D remains unclear. V lost 5 bases, J lost 0 bases, and 11 bases lay in between. This CDR3 comprises 14 residues. Per germline, CDR1 MNHEY and CDR2 SMNVEV (reference sequence). For the CDR3, the DNA is TGTGCCAGCAGTGCAGAGAAGGGCTCCTACGAGCAGTACTTC. The encoded protein is CASSAEKGSYEQYF.

This clone appeared a few times. The chain recombines TRBV25-1 with TRBJ1-1; D not resolved. Germline CDR1 MGHDK, CDR2 SYGVNS. This CDR3 spans 15 amino acids. Trimming removed 4 bases from V and 3 bases from J, with 15 bases in between. CDR3 nucleotides: TGTGCCAGCAGTGGGCTTGGGCCCGCGGACACTGAAGCTTTCTTT. It specifies CASSGLGPADTEAFF.

This clone was recorded a few times. The chain joins TRBV9 to TRBJ1-5; D gene unclear. The CDR3 runs 13 residues. The germline CDR1 and CDR2 sequences are SGDLS and YYNGEE. Trimming took 0 bases from V and 7 from J, leaving 8 bases between them. In DNA, the CDR3 is TGTGCCAGCAGCGTAGGAGCCGGACAGCCCCAGCATTTT. Residues: CASSVGAGQPQHF.

The chain uses TRBV5-1 and TRBJ2-7, with D perhaps matching TRBD1 (5 bases). V was clipped by 0 bases and J by 5 bases, with 15 bases between them. Germline V lookup: CDR1 SGHRS, CDR2 YFSETQ. The CDR3 consists of 15 residues. The DNA for the CDR3 is TGCGCCAGCAGCTTGGAGGTGGCAGGGAAGAACGAGCAGTACTTC. Translating gives CASSLEVAGKNEQYF.

The gene calls are TRBV25-1 and TRBJ2-1; D is undetermined. This CDR3 contains 15 residues. In germline, CDR1 is MGHDK, CDR2 SYGVNS. V was clipped by 3 bases and J by 1 base, with 10 bases between them. CDR3 sequence reads: CASSDPEKSYNEQFF. The CDR3 DNA is TGTGCCAGCAGTGACCCTGAAAAGTCCTACAATGAGCAGTTCTTC.

This clone has just a few counts. V is TRBV6-6 and J is TRBJ2-3, with 8 bases aligning to TRBD1. Trimming at V came to 7 bases and at J to 6 bases, leaving 9 bases not matched to a gene. The germline CDR1 and CDR2 sequences are MNHNY and SVGAGI (reference sequence). The CDR3 consists of 14 residues. CDR3: CASNSGTGGDTQYF. The DNA of the CDR3 is TGTGCCAGCAACTCCGGGACAGGAGGGGATACGCAGTATTTT.

This clone was seen a handful of times. The V and J genes are TRBV30 and TRBJ1-1; 7 positions agree with TRBD1. The CDR3 is 12 amino acids. The V segment lost 5 bases and the J segment 6 bases; nucleotides outside the gene matches: 6. Germline V gene lookup returns CDR1 GTSNPN and CDR2 SVGIG (reference sequence). The CDR3 is CAWSDRVAEAFF. The CDR3 DNA follows: TGTGCCTGGTCCGACAGGGTCGCTGAAGCTTTCTTT.